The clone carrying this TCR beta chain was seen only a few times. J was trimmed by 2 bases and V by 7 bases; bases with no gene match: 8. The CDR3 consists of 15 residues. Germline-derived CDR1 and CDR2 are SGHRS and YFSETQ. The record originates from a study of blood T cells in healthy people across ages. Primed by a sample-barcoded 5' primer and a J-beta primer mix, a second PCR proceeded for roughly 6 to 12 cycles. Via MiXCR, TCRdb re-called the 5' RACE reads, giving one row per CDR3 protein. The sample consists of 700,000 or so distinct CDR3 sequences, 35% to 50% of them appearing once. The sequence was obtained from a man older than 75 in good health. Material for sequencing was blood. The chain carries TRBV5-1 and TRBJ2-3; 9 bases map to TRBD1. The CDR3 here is CASRPGTGPTDTQYF. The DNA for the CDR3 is TGCGCCAGCCGACCCGGGACAGGGCCCACAGATACGCAGTATTTT.